Included here is one T cell receptor (beta chain) sequence, with context. This clonotype has at least ten counts. Its antigen has not been determined. Base qualities were left out, and no much larger clone turns up one base away. The sequencer listed for this sample is Illumina MiSeq. TCR beta libraries were prepared by quantitative 5'-RACE with molecular barcodes. For the original study's pipeline: A new computational method, built on a probabilistic model of VDJ rearrangement, was used to identify disease-linked TCR variants. In-frame beta chains were kept once TCRdb had trimmed the public reads at Q25 with fastp and called clones with MiXCR. A single entry per CDR3 protein holds the most common genes and DNA from its merged rows. These V and J calls derive from TCRdb rather than the authors' analysis. Within this sample are about 23,000 distinct CDR3 sequences, with around 17% of them counted one time only. Under 30% of the sample is taken by the ten largest.

This entry belongs to a study of CD8 T cells in ankylosing spondylitis (dated by TCRdb to about 2017). In terms of the full investigation: To find TCR variants linked to disease, the study profiled T cell receptor beta repertoires in ankylosing spondylitis patients and healthy donors. In total, the full study cohort was made up of approximately 99 healthy donors and 25 or so ankylosing spondylitis patients. Peripheral blood was sampled, and synovial fluid was additionally collected from ankylosing spondylitis patients. Summary of the overall study and its limitations: The disease-linked clones were reported to be significantly enriched in matched synovial fluid samples from ankylosing spondylitis patients. Some TCR beta motif variants had previously been reported in synovial fluid and blood of reactive arthritis patients, which suggested common disease-initiation mechanisms. A CD8+ phenotype was shown by the disease-linked clones, which were found at relatively low frequencies in peripheral blood. A TCR beta motif of several highly homologous amino acid variants appeared characteristic of blood from ankylosing spondylitis patients.

The sequence came from a male donor with ankylosing spondylitis or in good health (not recorded which). Sequenced material: blood.

This receptor carries the CDR3 CASSAGQGMDTQYF. The sequence in DNA is TGTGCCAGCAGCGCTGGACAGGGAATGGATACGCAGTATTTT. The sequence is built from TRBV5-5 and TRBJ2-3, and 8 junction bases match TRBD1. V and J are trimmed by 4 bases and 6 bases, and the gene matches miss 7 bases of the junction. The CDR3 has 14 amino acids, counting the end cysteine and phenylalanine. The CDR3 DNA has 42 bases and is translated from base 1. CDR1 and CDR2 are drawn from the germline V gene (reference sequence): SGHKS, YYEKEE.